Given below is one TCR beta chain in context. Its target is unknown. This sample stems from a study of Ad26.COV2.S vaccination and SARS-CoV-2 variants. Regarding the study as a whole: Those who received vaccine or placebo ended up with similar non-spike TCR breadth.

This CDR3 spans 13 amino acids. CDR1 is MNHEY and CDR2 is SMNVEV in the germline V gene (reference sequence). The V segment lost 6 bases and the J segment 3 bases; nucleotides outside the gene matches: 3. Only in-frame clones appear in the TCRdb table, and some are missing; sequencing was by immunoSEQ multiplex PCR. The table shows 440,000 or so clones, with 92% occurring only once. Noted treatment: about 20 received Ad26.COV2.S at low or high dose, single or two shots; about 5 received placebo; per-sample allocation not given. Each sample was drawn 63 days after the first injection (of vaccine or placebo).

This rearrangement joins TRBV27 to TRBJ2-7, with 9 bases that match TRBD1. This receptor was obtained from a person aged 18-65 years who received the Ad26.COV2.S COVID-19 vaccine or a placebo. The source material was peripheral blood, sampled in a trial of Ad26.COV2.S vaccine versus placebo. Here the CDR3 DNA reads TGTGCCAGCAGCTGGGACAGGGACTACGAGCAGTACTTC. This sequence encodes CASSWDRDYEQYF.